What follows are 32 T cell receptor beta chains derived from one specimen sequenced in a study of blood T cell repertoires in COVID-19. Assay used: immunoSEQ multiplex PCR; TCRdb lists only in-frame clones, some missing. This sample has about 130,000 clones; 77% occur once, and the top ten carry more than 15%. The sequencing input was peripheral blood. The receptor source for this set is a man older than 75 with acute or convalescent COVID-19.

The rearrangement uses TRBV28 and TRBJ1-2; 7 nucleotides line up with TRBD1. The CDR3 has 14 residues. Trimming cost V 2 bases and J 5 bases; bases outside gene matches: 5. Germline lookup yields CDR1 MDHEN and CDR2 SYDVKM. CDR3 bases: TGTGCCAGCAGTTTAGGGGTCAGGGGGTATGGCTACACCTTC. Protein sequence: CASSLGVRGYGYTF.

The chain has TRBV7-2 and TRBJ2-2; possible D gene TRBD1, 6 bases. The CDR3 is 17 residues long. Germline assignment: CDR1 SGHTA and CDR2 FQGNSA. V gave up 5 bases and J gave up 2 bases, with 18 bases separating them. The CDR3 is CASSLRSQGSNTGELFF. The CDR3 DNA reads as TGTGCCAGCAGCCTCAGGAGCCAGGGGTCTAACACCGGGGAGCTGTTTTTT.

The chain combines TRBV20-1 with TRBJ1-5; no clear D gene. Trimming shortened V by 3 bases and J by 6 bases, and 24 bases separated the two germline ends. This CDR3 is 17 amino acids long. Germline assignment: CDR1 DFQATT and CDR2 SNEGSKA (reference sequence). CDR3 sequence: CSASPFLPGRMVQPQHF. CDR3 DNA: TGCAGTGCTAGTCCATTTTTACCCGGCAGGATGGTTCAGCCCCAGCATTTT.

The chain recombines TRBV2 with TRBJ2-1; 12 nucleotides line up with TRBD2. The CDR3 is 14 amino acids. CDR1 is SNHLY, CDR2 FYNNEI, per germline. The ends lost 4 bases at V and 8 bases at J; junction bases unmatched: 3. CDR3 coding DNA: TGTGCCAGCAGTGCTAGCGGGGGGGATTATGAGCAGTTCTTC. Translation: CASSASGGDYEQFF.

The chain joins TRBV7-2 to TRBJ2-4; the match to TRBD2 covers 11 bases. Unmatched junction bases numbered 6, after V lost 2 bases and J lost 0 bases. Per germline, CDR1 SGHTA and CDR2 FQGNSA. This CDR3 spans 18 amino acids. DNA for the CDR3: TGTGCCAGCAGCTTAAGAGTAGCGGGGGGGCTAGCCAAAAACATTCAGTACTTC. Translated, it gives CASSLRVAGGLAKNIQYF.

The chain is built from TRBV3-1 (or the pseudogene TRBV3-2) and TRBJ1-4; D not resolved. Per germline, CDR1 LGHDT and CDR2 YNNKEL (reference sequence). Trimming took 4 bases from V and 5 from J, leaving 17 bases between them. This CDR3 contains 16 residues. The CDR3 nucleotides read TGTGCCAGCAGCCCCCAGTTCGGGGAGGGAAATGAAAAACTGTTTTTT. It translates to CASSPQFGEGNEKLFF.

This clone was seen once. The V and J genes are TRBV4-1 and TRBJ2-6, with TRBD2 as a possible D gene (5 bases). Between the trimmed V and J ends, which lost 4 bases and 1 base, there was a span of 14 bases. This CDR3 spans 17 amino acids. Per the germline V gene, CDR1 is MGHRA and CDR2 is YSYEKL. The CDR3 is CASSPSTTGSGANVLTF. Written as DNA, the CDR3 is TGCGCCAGCAGCCCCTCCACCACGGGATCTGGGGCCAACGTCCTGACTTTC.

The chain carries TRBV28 and TRBJ1-5; D ambiguous. The CDR3 is made up of 12 amino acids. Germline V lookup: CDR1 MDHEN, CDR2 SYDVKM. Deletions cut 5 bases from V and 4 bases from J, with 6 bases between. The CDR3 coding sequence is TGTGCCAGCAGTCCACTAAATCAGCCCCAGCATTTT. Translated, it gives CASSPLNQPQHF.

J is TRBJ1-1 and V is TRBV7-8, with 7 nucleotides matching TRBD1. The CDR3 length is 13 residues. The V gene end was trimmed by 0 bases and the J gene end by 8 bases; junction bases not matched to a gene: 3. CDR1 and CDR2 from the germline V gene are SGHVS and FQNEAQ. CDR3 DNA sequence: TGTGCCAGCAGCTTAGCAGGGGGCGGGGAAGCTTTCTTT. Translation: CASSLAGGGEAFF. The full variable domain, rest sourced from reference TRBV7-8 and TRBJ1-1, is GAGVSQSPRYKVAKRGQDVALRCDPISGHVSLFWYQQALGQGPEFLTYFQNEAQLDKSGLPSDRFFAERPEGSVSTLKIQRTQQEDSAVYLCASSLAGGGEAFFGQGTRLTVV.

This chain uses TRBV5-1 with TRBJ1-1; 9 bases fit TRBD1. The J segment lost 3 bases and the V segment lost 1 base, leaving 1 base of the junction unmatched. CDR1 and CDR2 (germline): SGHRS, YFSETQ. This CDR3 region has 14 residues. The CDR3 DNA reads TGCGCCAGCAGCTTGACAGGGGGCCACACTGAAGCTTTCTTT. Amino acids: CASSLTGGHTEAFF.

This clone has only one observation. CDR3: CASAGTGNQPQHF. The CDR3 nucleotides read TGTGCCAGCGCTGGGACAGGCAATCAGCCCCAGCATTTT. The chain links TRBV28 to TRBJ1-5, with TRBD1 identical over 7 bases. The ends lost 8 bases at V and 2 bases at J; junction bases unmatched: 3. Germline V gene lookup returns CDR1 MDHEN and CDR2 SYDVKM. CDR3 length equals 13 residues.

The gene calls are TRBV19 and TRBJ2-2; D perhaps matches TRBD2 (6 bases). The germline V gene has CDR1 LNHDA and CDR2 SQIVND (reference sequence). This CDR3 region has 16 residues. Trimming pared 4 bases from V and 2 bases from J, leaving 14 bases between. The CDR3 nucleotides are TGTGCCAGTAGTAAGAGGAGCGGGCCCAACACCGGGGAGCTGTTTTTT. It is translated as CASSKRSGPNTGELFF.

V usage is TRBV5-4 and J usage is TRBJ1-1; TRBD1 matches 9 bases. Germline V CDR1 and CDR2: SGHNT, YYREEE (reference sequence). The CDR3 is 12 amino acids. The trim removed 4 bases at V and 11 bases at J, leaving 6 bases unmatched. CDR3 protein: CASSLGQGRAFF. In DNA form, the CDR3 reads TGTGCCAGCAGCCTCGGACAGGGGCGGGCTTTCTTT.

V usage is TRBV3-1 (or the pseudogene TRBV3-2) and J usage is TRBJ2-7; D remains unclear. The CDR3 sequence is 12 residues long. V was cut by 4 bases and J by 2 bases, with 6 bases left in between. Germline CDR1 and CDR2: LGHDT and YNNKEL (reference sequence). CDR3 bases: TGTGCCAGCAGCCTGTCCGCCTACGAGCAGTACTTC. Amino acids: CASSLSAYEQYF.

In this sample, this clone turned up once. The rearrangement links TRBV5-1 to TRBJ2-3, with D possibly matching TRBD2 (6 bases). The CDR3 is 16 amino acids. The ends were cut back, 4 bases at V and 3 bases at J, with 18 bases in the middle. Germline V lookup: CDR1 SGHRS, CDR2 YFSETQ. The CDR3 DNA reads as TGCGCCAGCAGCGGCCGACAACGGAGGGAGACAGATACGCAGTATTTT. This codes for CASSGRQRRETDTQYF. Together with reference TRBV5-1 and TRBJ2-3, the CDR3 gives the full variable domain: KAGVTQTPRYLIKTRGQQVTLSCSPISGHRSVSWYQQTPGQGLQFLFEYFSETQRNKGNFPGRFSGRQFSNSRSEMNVSTLELGDSALYLCASSGRQRRETDTQYFGPGTRLTVL.

This chain connects TRBV4-1 to TRBJ2-5; no reliable D call. V dropped 3 bases and J dropped 2 bases, with 4 bases sitting between them. The CDR3 is 12 residues long. CDR1 MGHRA and CDR2 YSYEKL come from the germline V gene. As DNA, the CDR3 is TGCGCCAGCAGCCACTTACAAGAGACCCAGTACTTC. Residues: CASSHLQETQYF.

This chain links TRBV7-2 with TRBJ2-7; the match to TRBD1 covers 8 bases. The CDR3 consists of 14 residues. The V and J ends lost 3 bases and 5 bases, in that order; junction bases with no gene match: 6. The V gene's germline CDR1 is SGHTA and CDR2 FQGNSA. CDR3 protein: CASSLRTGKDEQYF. In DNA, the CDR3 is TGTGCCAGCAGCTTGAGGACAGGGAAGGACGAGCAGTACTTC.

The V call is TRBV10-3, the J call TRBJ2-2, with TRBD1 as a possible D gene (6 bases). This CDR3 spans 15 amino acids. Germline CDR1 and CDR2: ENHRY and SYGVKD. Trimming removed 4 bases from V and 5 bases from J, with 14 bases in between. CDR3 nucleotide sequence: TGTGCCATCAGTGGCCGGACAGCTAATACCGGGGAGCTGTTTTTT. Encoded protein: CAISGRTANTGELFF.

V usage is TRBV6-5 and J usage is TRBJ1-4, with TRBD1 matching over 12 bases. V trimming: 6 bases; J trimming: 7 bases; junction bases outside the gene matches: 3. The germline V gene has CDR1 MNHEY and CDR2 SVGAGI. The length of the CDR3 is 14 residues. Written as DNA, the CDR3 is TGTGCCAGCAGAAGGGACAGGGGGCTTGAAAAACTGTTTTTT. Encoded protein: CASRRDRGLEKLFF.

As DNA, the CDR3 is TGTGCCAGCATCCGGTGGACAGGGGGTGGGGATACGCAGTATTTT. It encodes CASIRWTGGGDTQYF. The chain recombines TRBV2 with TRBJ2-3, with 10 bases aligning to TRBD1. J lost 6 bases, V lost 7 bases, and 10 bases had no gene match. The CDR3 is 15 residues long. Germline V gene sequence: CDR1 SNHLY, CDR2 FYNNEI.

This clone has just a few counts. The V gene is TRBV29-1, the J gene TRBJ1-1; 10 positions match TRBD1. Unmatched junction bases numbered 11, after V lost 6 bases and J lost 4 bases. CDR1 and CDR2 (germline): SQVTM, ANQGSEA. The CDR3 runs 15 residues. Here the CDR3 DNA reads TGCAGCGTAAACCGCGGACAGGGGGGGAGCACTGAAGCTTTCTTT. This translates into CSVNRGQGGSTEAFF.

The chain combines TRBV30 with TRBJ2-7; 10 bases line up with TRBD1. Trimming at V came to 5 bases and at J to 4 bases, leaving 8 bases not matched to a gene. The CDR3 is made up of 14 amino acids. Germline V gene sequence: CDR1 GTSNPN, CDR2 SVGIG (reference sequence). The CDR3 bases are TGTGCCTGGTCGATCGGACAGGGGGAATACGAGCAGTACTTC. This gives the protein CAWSIGQGEYEQYF.

This clone was recorded many times. The V call is TRBV6-2 or TRBV6-3, the J call TRBJ2-7; D may be TRBD2 (6 bases). Trimming left V 2 bases short and J 6 bases short, with 14 bases between. The CDR3 consists of 14 residues. CDR1 and CDR2 (germline): MNHEY, SVGEGT. This chain's CDR3 is CASSYQSGAGEQYF. In DNA, the CDR3 is TGTGCCAGCAGTTACCAGTCCGGAGCGGGCGAGCAGTACTTC.

The chain joins TRBV28 to TRBJ1-2, with a weak D call TRBD1 (5 bases). This CDR3 has 15 residues. Trimming cost V 5 bases and J 0 bases, with 13 bases left between them. Germline CDR1 reads MDHEN; CDR2 reads SYDVKM. Here the CDR3 reads CASSAQGVANYGYTF. The CDR3 bases are TGTGCCAGCAGTGCCCAGGGTGTAGCTAACTATGGCTACACCTTC.

This clone is deemed large (0.1 to 1%). The genes are TRBV12-3 or TRBV12-4 and TRBJ1-2; perhaps TRBD1 as D (6 bases). The CDR3 is 11 amino acids. Trimming removed 5 bases from V and 8 bases from J, with 9 bases in between. The CDR3 here is CASSVTGGYTF. The CDR3 DNA sequence: TGTGCCAGCAGTGTGACAGGCGGCTACACCTTC.

CDR3 sequence: CAWRTGFNTEAFF. As DNA, the CDR3 is TGTGCCTGGAGAACAGGGTTTAACACTGAAGCTTTCTTT. The rearrangement uses TRBV30 and TRBJ1-1; maybe TRBD1 (6 bases). V was shortened by 3 bases and J by 2 bases, with 10 bases between the two germline ends. In germline, CDR1 is GTSNPN, CDR2 SVGIG (reference sequence). The CDR3 has 13 amino acids.

This clone appeared a few times. This chain links TRBV4-3 with TRBJ2-4, with 10 bases matching TRBD1. Trimming at V came to 3 bases and at J to 10 bases, leaving 3 bases not matched to a gene. This CDR3 is built from 13 residues. Germline assignment: CDR1 LGHNA and CDR2 YSLEER. The CDR3 reads CASSQADRGIQYF. The CDR3 coding sequence is TGCGCCAGCAGCCAGGCGGACAGGGGGATTCAGTACTTC.

V and J are TRBV19 and TRBJ2-6; D remains ambiguous. This CDR3 spans 18 amino acids. CDR1 and CDR2 (germline): LNHDA, SQIVND (reference sequence). V was trimmed by 3 bases and J by 0 bases, leaving 15 bases between them. CDR3 DNA: TGTGCCAGTAGTATGAGGAAAGGTCTTGGCTCTGGGGCCAACGTCCTGACTTTC. Encoded protein: CASSMRKGLGSGANVLTF.

V is TRBV5-1 and J is TRBJ2-1; D ambiguous. The V gene's germline CDR1 is SGHRS and CDR2 YFSETQ. The CDR3 is 14 amino acids. V shed 0 bases and J shed 8 bases, with 12 bases lying between them. This CDR3 is CASSLAPGLDEQFF. The CDR3 DNA reads TGCGCCAGCAGCTTGGCCCCCGGGTTGGATGAGCAGTTCTTC.

The J gene is TRBJ2-3, the V gene TRBV9, with TRBD2 matching 8 bases. Germline V gene sequence: CDR1 SGDLS, CDR2 YYNGEE. The CDR3 spans 18 residues. Trimming cost V 0 bases and J 3 bases; bases outside gene matches: 12. The CDR3 spells CASSVGQHGGAITDTQYF. Here the CDR3 DNA reads TGTGCCAGCAGCGTAGGGCAACACGGGGGGGCCATTACAGATACGCAGTATTTT.

V usage is TRBV4-3 and J usage is TRBJ1-6; 9 bases align to TRBD1. CDR1 LGHNA and CDR2 YSLEER come from the germline V gene. Germline trimming cut 6 bases from V and 7 bases from J; bases unmatched to any gene: 1. CDR3 length: 13 residues. The CDR3: CASRGQGNSPLHF. The CDR3 DNA reads as TGCGCCAGCAGGGGACAGGGAAATTCACCCCTCCACTTT.

A few counts support this clone. The chain recombines TRBV15 with TRBJ1-3; D not certain. This CDR3 contains 16 residues. Germline CDR1 is LNHNV and CDR2 is YYDKDF (reference sequence). V was trimmed by 9 bases and J by 0 bases, leaving 18 bases between them. CDR3 bases: TGTGCCACGAGGGAAGCGGACGGAAGCTCTGGAAACACCATATATTTT. This sequence encodes CATREADGSSGNTIYF.